These 28 T cell receptor beta chains were sequenced from one sample in a study of T cell responses to AZD1222 COVID-19 vaccine. Generated by immunoSEQ multiplex PCR, the TCRdb table keeps only in-frame clones and is missing some. The table records approximately 67,000 clones, 83% of them present only once. The starting material was peripheral blood, obtained 28 days after the second AZD1222 dose. These receptors originate from an adult who received the AZD1222 COVID-19 vaccine.

The V and J genes are TRBV4-3 and TRBJ1-4, with a possible D match to TRBD1 (6 bases). Trimming left V 4 bases short and J 8 bases short, with 17 bases between. Germline-derived CDR1 and CDR2 are LGHNA and YSLEER. This CDR3 has 15 residues. The CDR3 reads CASSPDRNRAEKLFF. The CDR3, as DNA: TGCGCCAGCAGCCCTGACAGGAACCGAGCCGAAAAACTGTTTTTT.

The rearrangement uses TRBV29-1 and TRBJ1-4; tentative D call: TRBD1 (6 bases). In germline, CDR1 is SQVTM, CDR2 ANQGSEA. This CDR3 has 16 residues. V shed 4 bases and J shed 0 bases, with 15 bases lying between them. The CDR3 coding sequence is TGCAGCGTTGGGGGGGCAGGTTTTGCAACTAATGAAAAACTGTTTTTT. Protein sequence: CSVGGAGFATNEKLFF. Using reference TRBV29-1 and TRBJ1-4 for the parts outside the CDR3, the full variable domain is SAVISQKPSRDICQRGTSLTIQCQVDSQVTMMFWYRQQPGQSLTLIATANQGSEATYESGFVIDKFPISRPNLTFSTLTVSNMSPEDSSIYLCSVGGAGFATNEKLFFGSGTQLSVL.

The rearrangement joins TRBV4-1 to TRBJ2-2; tentatively, D is TRBD2 (5 bases). In germline, CDR1 is MGHRA, CDR2 YSYEKL. V shed 1 base and J shed 7 bases, with 16 bases lying between them. This CDR3 has 16 residues. CDR3 DNA sequence: TGCGCCAGCAGCCAAGGGTCGGCTAGCTTTGGCGGGGAGCTGTTTTTT. It is translated as CASSQGSASFGGELFF.

Worth noting for this clone: The junction does not match germline at one end; this may be a read error. This chain joins TRBV10-2 and TRBJ2-2, with D perhaps given as TRBD1 or TRBD2 (6 bases each). Germline CDR1 WSHSY, CDR2 SAAADI. The CDR3 loop spans 16 amino acids. CDR3 protein: CARSLLGGGNTGELFF. DNA of the CDR3: TGCGCCCGCAGTCTACTCGGGGGCGGGAACACCGGGGAGCTGTTTTTT.

J is TRBJ1-6 and V is TRBV19; 8 positions match TRBD1. The V segment lost 5 bases and the J segment 5 bases; nucleotides outside the gene matches: 8. CDR3 size: 16 residues. Germline V gene data show CDR1 as LNHDA and CDR2 as SQIVND (reference sequence). CDR3 DNA: TGTGCCAGTAGTCTCAGGGGGCTGAATAATAATTCACCCCTCCACTTT. Protein sequence: CASSLRGLNNNSPLHF.

CDR3 sequence reads: CASSIFATNEKLFF. The CDR3 nucleotides are TGTGCCAGCAGCATTTTTGCAACTAATGAAAAACTGTTTTTT. V usage is TRBV7-9 and J usage is TRBJ1-4; D unclear. The CDR3 has 14 residues. The germline CDR1 and CDR2 sequences are SEHNR and FQNEAQ (reference sequence). Trimming removed 5 bases from V and 0 bases from J, with 7 bases in between.

This chain links TRBV5-6 with TRBJ2-5; D is possibly TRBD1 (6 bases). The germline V gene has CDR1 SGHDT and CDR2 YYEEEE. Trimming took off 4 bases at V and 1 base at J, with 8 bases between the two ends. The CDR3 is 13 amino acids. The CDR3 protein is CASSTDSQETQYF. The CDR3 nucleotides read TGTGCCAGCAGCACGGACAGCCAAGAGACCCAGTACTTC.

The J gene is TRBJ1-2, the V gene TRBV19, with unresolved D. The V gene's germline CDR1 is LNHDA and CDR2 SQIVND (reference sequence). The CDR3 sequence is 15 residues long. Deletions cut 8 bases from V and 4 bases from J, with 20 bases between. This chain's CDR3 is CASCHTGPSIYGYTF. In DNA, the CDR3 is TGTGCCAGTTGTCACACCGGGCCGAGTATCTATGGCTACACCTTC.

The rearrangement links TRBV9 to TRBJ1-6; 7 nucleotides agree with TRBD1. This CDR3 is 14 amino acids long. J lost 9 bases, V lost 3 bases, and 6 bases had no gene match. Germline V CDR1 and CDR2: SGDLS, YYNGEE. The CDR3 DNA reads as TGTGCCAGCAGCGCAGGGGGGGCAGGTTCACCCCTCCACTTT. Translating gives CASSAGGAGSPLHF.

This rearrangement joins TRBV5-5 to TRBJ2-7; 7 bases map to TRBD1. The CDR3 totals 13 residues. Trimming removed 1 base from V and 5 bases from J; junction bases left unmatched: 3. Germline lookup yields CDR1 SGHKS and CDR2 YYEKEE (reference sequence). Written as DNA, the CDR3 is TGTGCCAGCAGCTTGACAGGGGAAGACGAGCAGTACTTC. Its protein product is CASSLTGEDEQYF.

This clone has a single count. The chain joins TRBV4-1 to TRBJ2-3; no clear D gene. Germline-derived CDR1 and CDR2 are MGHRA and YSYEKL. This CDR3 is 13 amino acids long. Deletions cut 0 bases from V and 5 bases from J, with 6 bases between. The chain's CDR3 is CASSQDARDTQYF. CDR3 sequence (DNA): TGCGCCAGCAGCCAAGATGCTAGAGATACGCAGTATTTT.

This clone was observed a few times. The gene calls are TRBV7-2 and TRBJ2-3; 9 bases fit TRBD2. Looked up from germline, CDR1 is SGHTA and CDR2 is FQGNSA. V trimming: 1 base; J trimming: 6 bases; junction bases outside the gene matches: 8. CDR3 length: 16 amino acids. CDR3 bases: TGTGCCAGCAGCTTAGTCTTTGCGGGGGGGAGCGATACGCAGTATTTT. It codes for CASSLVFAGGSDTQYF.

The DNA of the CDR3 is TGTGCCAGCAGCTTAGAGCGGGACCGCTACACCGGGGAGCTGTTTTTT. It is translated as CASSLERDRYTGELFF. This rearrangement joins TRBV13 to TRBJ2-2; 7 bases align to TRBD2. V shed 1 base, J shed 3 bases, and the junction held 5 bases outside the gene matches. The CDR3 runs to 16 residues. CDR1 and CDR2 from the germline V gene are PRHDT and FYEKMQ (reference sequence).

This chain uses TRBV4-3 with TRBJ2-3; D is unresolved. V was pared by 0 bases and J by 0 bases, with 10 bases between. This CDR3 comprises 16 residues. Germline V gene sequence: CDR1 LGHNA, CDR2 YSLEER. CDR3 loop: CASSQDGYFSTDTQYF. The DNA for the CDR3 is TGCGCCAGCAGCCAAGATGGCTACTTTAGCACAGATACGCAGTATTTT.

The J gene is TRBJ1-1, the V gene TRBV7-6; D possibly corresponds to TRBD1 (6 bases). The V end lost 5 bases, the J end lost 4 bases, and 14 bases lay between the germline ends. The CDR3 totals 14 residues. Germline CDR1 SGHVS, CDR2 FNYEAQ. The CDR3 region is CASSQQTGLTEAFF. The CDR3 bases are TGTGCCAGCAGCCAGCAAACAGGGCTCACTGAAGCTTTCTTT.

The chain couples TRBV5-1 to TRBJ2-7; 7 bases align to TRBD1. Per germline, CDR1 SGHRS and CDR2 YFSETQ. The J segment lost 12 bases and the V segment lost 1 base, leaving 13 bases of the junction unmatched. The CDR3 loop spans 14 amino acids. CDR3 coding DNA: TGCGCCAGCAGCTTGAGGACAGGTGGGGAAACACGGTACTTC. Translation gives CASSLRTGGETRYF.

The rearrangement joins TRBV7-8 to TRBJ2-3, with 9 bases aligning to TRBD2. The CDR3 covers 15 residues. V gave up 5 bases and J gave up 3 bases; unmatched junction bases: 6. Germline V gives CDR1 SGHVS, CDR2 FQNEAQ. CDR3 coding DNA: TGTGCCAGCAGCCCCCAGCGGGGGGCGACAGATACGCAGTATTTT. It translates to CASSPQRGATDTQYF.

The chain combines TRBV6-5 with TRBJ2-7, with 7 bases aligning to TRBD1. This CDR3 comprises 12 residues. Per germline, CDR1 MNHEY and CDR2 SVGAGI. The junction had 3 bases not matched to a gene; V was cut back by 4 bases and J by 6 bases. DNA for the CDR3: TGTGCCAGCAGTTCTGACAGGGCCGAGCAGTACTTC. This gives the protein CASSSDRAEQYF.

The gene calls are TRBV7-6 and TRBJ1-2; D uncertain. With 0 bases removed from V and 8 bases from J, the gap between germline ends came to 10 bases. The germline V gene has CDR1 SGHVS and CDR2 FNYEAQ. The CDR3 contains 13 residues. The CDR3 sequence: CASSLAQVGGYTF. In nucleotides, the CDR3 is TGTGCCAGCAGCTTAGCACAAGTTGGCGGCTACACCTTC.

CDR3 region: CASSIGGGMSYEQYF. DNA of the CDR3: TGTGCCAGTAGTATAGGAGGGGGCATGTCCTACGAGCAGTACTTC. The chain combines TRBV19 with TRBJ2-7, with 7 bases lining up with TRBD1. This CDR3 comprises 15 residues. CDR1 is LNHDA, CDR2 SQIVND, per germline (reference sequence). J gave up 1 base and V 1 base, and 4 bases lay outside the gene matches.

This clone was picked up one time. The CDR3 nucleotides are TGCGCCAGCAGCATCACCGGGACAGGGGGCACCGGGGAGCTGTTTTTT. Protein: CASSITGTGGTGELFF. V usage is TRBV5-1 and J usage is TRBJ2-2; 11 positions agree with TRBD1. CDR1 and CDR2 from the germline V gene are SGHRS and YFSETQ. Losses at the gene ends were 4 bases for V and 4 bases for J; bases not matched to a gene: 6. The CDR3 is 16 residues long.

The chain links TRBV11-2 to TRBJ2-1; D unresolved. The CDR3 covers 15 residues. Germline CDR1 reads SGHAT; CDR2 reads FQNNGV. Trimming shortened V by 1 base and J by 0 bases, and 7 bases separated the two germline ends. CDR3 DNA sequence: TGTGCCAGCAGCTTAGGCGGAAGCTCCTACAATGAGCAGTTCTTC. Protein sequence: CASSLGGSSYNEQFF.

The V call is TRBV7-9, the J call TRBJ1-4; unclear D gene. This CDR3 comprises 15 residues. Germline lookup yields CDR1 SEHNR and CDR2 FQNEAQ (reference sequence). Deletions cut 5 bases from V and 0 bases from J, with 10 bases between. The CDR3 reads CASSPTSSTNEKLFF. CDR3 bases: TGTGCCAGCAGCCCCACGAGTTCAACTAATGAAAAACTGTTTTTT.

This clone appeared once. This sequence joins TRBV27 and TRBJ2-1; possibly TRBD2 for D (6 bases). CDR1 is MNHEY, CDR2 SMNVEV, per germline (reference sequence). The CDR3 totals 14 residues. V gave up 3 bases and J gave up 7 bases, with 13 bases separating them. The CDR3 here is CASSFLQAGNEQFF. DNA of the CDR3: TGTGCCAGCAGTTTCTTACAGGCGGGGAATGAGCAGTTCTTC.

The chain uses TRBV7-8 and TRBJ1-1; 9 positions agree with TRBD1. Per the germline V gene, CDR1 is SGHVS and CDR2 is FQNEAQ. There are 17 residues in the CDR3. V was clipped by 1 base and J by 0 bases; unmatched bases: 6. CDR3 loop: CASSLEWGQGMNTEAFF. The CDR3 DNA reads as TGTGCCAGCAGCTTAGAGTGGGGACAGGGAATGAACACTGAAGCTTTCTTT.

This chain connects TRBV2 to TRBJ2-1; 7 bases are shared with TRBD1. V gave up 4 bases and J gave up 2 bases; unmatched junction bases: 8. The CDR3 is made up of 16 amino acids. Germline V lookup: CDR1 SNHLY, CDR2 FYNNEI. CDR3 loop: CASSGKGQPTYNEQFF. The CDR3 bases are TGTGCCAGCAGTGGCAAGGGACAGCCCACCTACAATGAGCAGTTCTTC. Using reference TRBV2 and TRBJ2-1 for the parts outside the CDR3, the full variable domain is EPEVTQTPSHQVTQMGQEVILRCVPISNHLYFYWYRQILGQKVEFLVSFYNNEISEKSEIFDDQFSVERPDGSNFTLKIRSTKLEDSAMYFCASSGKGQPTYNEQFFGPGTRLTVL.

The chain links TRBV19 to TRBJ2-4; TRBD2 might be the D (6 bases). This CDR3 is built from 15 residues. Trimming shortened V by 6 bases and J by 5 bases, and 17 bases separated the two germline ends. Germline values: CDR1 LNHDA, CDR2 SQIVND (reference sequence). CDR3 residues: CASSLRPPGENIQYF. For the CDR3, the DNA is TGTGCCAGTAGCCTAAGACCCCCGGGGGAAAACATTCAGTACTTC.

The gene calls are TRBV19 and TRBJ1-2, with TRBD1 as a possible D gene (5 bases). The CDR3 runs to 16 residues. Per the germline V gene, CDR1 is LNHDA and CDR2 is SQIVND (reference sequence). Deletions cut 7 bases from V and 4 bases from J, with 22 bases between. In DNA form, the CDR3 reads TGTGCCAGTACCACCCGCCGAACAGGCCACACCTATGGCTACACCTTC. This sequence encodes CASTTRRTGHTYGYTF.